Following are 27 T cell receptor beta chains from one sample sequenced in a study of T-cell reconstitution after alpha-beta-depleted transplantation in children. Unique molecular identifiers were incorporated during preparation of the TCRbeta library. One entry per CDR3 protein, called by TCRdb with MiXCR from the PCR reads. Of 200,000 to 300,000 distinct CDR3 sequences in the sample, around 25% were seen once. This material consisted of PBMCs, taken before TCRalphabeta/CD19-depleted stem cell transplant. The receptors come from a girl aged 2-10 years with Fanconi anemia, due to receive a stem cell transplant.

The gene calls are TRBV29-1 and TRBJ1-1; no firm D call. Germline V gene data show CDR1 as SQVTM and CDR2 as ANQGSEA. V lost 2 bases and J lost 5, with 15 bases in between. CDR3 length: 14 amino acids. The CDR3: CSVEPTTGRTEAFF. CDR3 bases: TGCAGCGTTGAACCTACAACTGGAAGGACTGAAGCTTTCTTT.

The CDR3 spells CASSSSTGWLQETQYF. CDR3 bases: TGTGCCAGCAGTTCATCCACAGGGTGGCTCCAAGAGACCCAGTACTTC. J is TRBJ2-5 and V is TRBV28, with a possible D match to TRBD1 (6 bases). Trimming stripped 4 bases from V and 1 base from J, with 16 bases between. CDR3 length equals 16 residues. Germline V lookup: CDR1 MDHEN, CDR2 SYDVKM.

CDR3 nucleotide sequence: TGCGCCAGCAGCTTGAACAGGGACACAGATACGCAGTATTTT. This codes for CASSLNRDTDTQYF. This chain connects TRBV5-1 to TRBJ2-3; perhaps TRBD1 as D (6 bases). This CDR3 comprises 14 residues. With 1 base removed from V and 2 bases from J, the gap between germline ends came to 8 bases. From germline, CDR1 is SGHRS and CDR2 YFSETQ.

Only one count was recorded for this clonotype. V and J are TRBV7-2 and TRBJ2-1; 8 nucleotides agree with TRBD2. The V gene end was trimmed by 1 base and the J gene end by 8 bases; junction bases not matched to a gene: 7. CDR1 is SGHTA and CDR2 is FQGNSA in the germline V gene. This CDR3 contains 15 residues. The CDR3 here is CASSLGGLVGDEQFF. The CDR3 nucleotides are TGTGCCAGCAGCTTAGGGGGACTAGTGGGCGATGAGCAGTTCTTC.

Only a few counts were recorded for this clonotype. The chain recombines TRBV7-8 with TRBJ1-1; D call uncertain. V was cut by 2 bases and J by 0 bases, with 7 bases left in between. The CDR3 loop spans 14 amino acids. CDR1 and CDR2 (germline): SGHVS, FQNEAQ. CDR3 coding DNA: TGTGCCAGCAGCTTACGCAGGTTGAACACTGAAGCTTTCTTT. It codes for CASSLRRLNTEAFF.

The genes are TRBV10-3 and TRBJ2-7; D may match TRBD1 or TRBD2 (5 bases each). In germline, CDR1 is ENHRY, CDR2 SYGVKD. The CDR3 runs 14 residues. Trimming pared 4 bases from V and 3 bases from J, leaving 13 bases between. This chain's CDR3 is CAISGRDRLYEQYF. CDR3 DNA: TGTGCCATCAGTGGCCGGGACCGACTCTACGAGCAGTACTTC.

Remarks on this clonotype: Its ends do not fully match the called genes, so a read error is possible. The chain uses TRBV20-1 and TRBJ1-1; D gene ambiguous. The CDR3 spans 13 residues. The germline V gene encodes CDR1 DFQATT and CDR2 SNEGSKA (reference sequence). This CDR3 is CSVRSGRNTEAFF. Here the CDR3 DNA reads TGCAGTGTTAGATCGGGGAGGAACACTGAAGCTTTCTTT.

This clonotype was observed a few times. The CDR3, as DNA: TGCAGTGCTTGGGCCACCTACAATGAGCAGTTCTTC. This translates into CSAWATYNEQFF. The chain combines TRBV20-1 with TRBJ2-1; D remains unclear. Germline assignment: CDR1 DFQATT and CDR2 SNEGSKA (reference sequence). Trimming took off 5 bases at V and 2 bases at J, with 7 bases between the two ends. The CDR3 consists of 12 residues.

The chain's CDR3 is CASSLAGLAVQYF. As DNA, the CDR3 is TGTGCCAGCAGCTTAGCGGGACTAGCGGTACAGTATTTT. The genes are TRBV7-6 and TRBJ2-3; 11 positions agree with TRBD2. Losses at the gene ends were 0 bases for V and 12 bases for J; bases not matched to a gene: 2. Germline lookup yields CDR1 SGHVS and CDR2 FNYEAQ. This CDR3 has 13 amino acids. The whole variable domain, remainder taken from reference TRBV7-6 and TRBJ2-3, is GAGVSQSPRYKVTKRGQDVALRCDPISGHVSLYWYRQALGQGPEFLTYFNYEAQQDKSGLPNDRFSAERPEGSISTLTIQRTEQRDSAMYRCASSLAGLAVQYFGPGTRLTVL.

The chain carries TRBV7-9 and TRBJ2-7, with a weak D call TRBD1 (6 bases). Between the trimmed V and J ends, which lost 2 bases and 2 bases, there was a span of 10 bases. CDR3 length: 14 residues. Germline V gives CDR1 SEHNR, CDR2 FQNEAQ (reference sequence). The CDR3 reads CASSLQAGAYEQYF. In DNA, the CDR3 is TGTGCCAGCAGCTTACAGGCAGGGGCCTACGAGCAGTACTTC.

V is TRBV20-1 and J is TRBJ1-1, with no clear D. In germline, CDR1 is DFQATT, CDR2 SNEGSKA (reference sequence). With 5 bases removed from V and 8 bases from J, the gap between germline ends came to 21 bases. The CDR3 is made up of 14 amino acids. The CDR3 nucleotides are TGCAGTGCTCCTCCCTGGACCCTACGATGGGAAGCTTTCTTT. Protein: CSAPPWTLRWEAFF.

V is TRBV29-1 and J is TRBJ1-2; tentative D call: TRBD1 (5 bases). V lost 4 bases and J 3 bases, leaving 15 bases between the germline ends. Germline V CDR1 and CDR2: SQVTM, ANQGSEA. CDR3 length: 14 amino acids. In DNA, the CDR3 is TGCAGCGTTGGTGGCCGAGGGGTGTACTATGGCTACACCTTC. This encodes CSVGGRGVYYGYTF.

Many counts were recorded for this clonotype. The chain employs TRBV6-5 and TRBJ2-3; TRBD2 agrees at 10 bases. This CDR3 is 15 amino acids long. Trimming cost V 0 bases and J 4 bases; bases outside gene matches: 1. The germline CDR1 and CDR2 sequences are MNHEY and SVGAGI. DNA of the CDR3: TGTGCCAGCAGTTACTCCCTAGCGGGGGCAGATACGCAGTATTTT. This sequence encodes CASSYSLAGADTQYF.

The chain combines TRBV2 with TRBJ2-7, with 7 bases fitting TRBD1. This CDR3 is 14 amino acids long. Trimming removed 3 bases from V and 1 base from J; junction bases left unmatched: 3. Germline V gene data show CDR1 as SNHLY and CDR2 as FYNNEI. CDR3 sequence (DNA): TGTGCCAGCAGTGACCCGACAGGGTCCTACGAGCAGTACTTC. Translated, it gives CASSDPTGSYEQYF.

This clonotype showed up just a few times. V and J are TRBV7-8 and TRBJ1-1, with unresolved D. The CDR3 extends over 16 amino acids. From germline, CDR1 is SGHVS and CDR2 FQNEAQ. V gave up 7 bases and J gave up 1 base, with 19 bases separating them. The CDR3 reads CASTLRGQRPNTEAFF. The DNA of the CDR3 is TGTGCCAGCACGCTCCGTGGGCAGAGGCCGAACACTGAAGCTTTCTTT.

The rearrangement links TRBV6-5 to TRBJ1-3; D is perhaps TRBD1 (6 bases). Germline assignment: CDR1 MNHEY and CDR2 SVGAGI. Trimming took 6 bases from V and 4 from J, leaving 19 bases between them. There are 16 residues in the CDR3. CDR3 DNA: TGTGCCAGCAGCTACCCGACAGGAGCTATCGGAAACACCATATATTTT. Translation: CASSYPTGAIGNTIYF.

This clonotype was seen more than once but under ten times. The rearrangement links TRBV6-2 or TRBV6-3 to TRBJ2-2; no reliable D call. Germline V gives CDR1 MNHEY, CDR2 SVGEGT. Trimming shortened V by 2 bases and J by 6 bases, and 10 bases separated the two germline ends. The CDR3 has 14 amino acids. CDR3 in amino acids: CASSYLGLAGELFF. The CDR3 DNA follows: TGTGCCAGCAGTTACCTGGGCCTGGCCGGGGAGCTGTTTTTT.

The CDR3 is CASSPRDRGVDEQFF. Here the CDR3 DNA reads TGTGCCAGCAGCCCGCGGGACAGGGGAGTAGATGAGCAGTTCTTC. J is TRBJ2-1 and V is TRBV13; 10 bases fit TRBD1. Germline V gene data show CDR1 as PRHDT and CDR2 as FYEKMQ (reference sequence). Unmatched junction bases numbered 9, after V lost 5 bases and J lost 8 bases. There are 15 residues in the CDR3.

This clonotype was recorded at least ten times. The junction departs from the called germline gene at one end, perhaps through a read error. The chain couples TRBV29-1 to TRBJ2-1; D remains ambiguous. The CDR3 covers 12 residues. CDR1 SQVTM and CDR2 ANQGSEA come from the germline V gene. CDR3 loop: CSVFKTRDNGLF. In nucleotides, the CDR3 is TGCAGCGTCTTTAAGACCCGTGACAATGGTCTCTTC.

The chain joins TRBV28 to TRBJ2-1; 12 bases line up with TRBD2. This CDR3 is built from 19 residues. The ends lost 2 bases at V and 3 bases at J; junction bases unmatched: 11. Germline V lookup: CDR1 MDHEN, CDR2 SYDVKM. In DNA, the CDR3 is TGTGCCAGCAGTTTACTCCTAAGACTAGCGGGAGAAAACTACAATGAGCAGTTCTTC. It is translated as CASSLLLRLAGENYNEQFF.

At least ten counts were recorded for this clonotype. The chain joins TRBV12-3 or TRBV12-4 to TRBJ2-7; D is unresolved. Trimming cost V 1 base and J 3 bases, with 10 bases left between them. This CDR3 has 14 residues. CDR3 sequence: CASSLDATNYEQYF. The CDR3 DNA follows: TGTGCCAGCAGTTTAGACGCTACCAACTACGAGCAGTACTTC.

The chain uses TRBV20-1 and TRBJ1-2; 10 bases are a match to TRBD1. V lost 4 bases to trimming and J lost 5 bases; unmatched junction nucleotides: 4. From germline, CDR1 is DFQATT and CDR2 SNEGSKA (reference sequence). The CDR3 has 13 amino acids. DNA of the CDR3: TGCAGTGCTACAGGACAGGGGGAGTATGGCTACACCTTC. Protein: CSATGQGEYGYTF.

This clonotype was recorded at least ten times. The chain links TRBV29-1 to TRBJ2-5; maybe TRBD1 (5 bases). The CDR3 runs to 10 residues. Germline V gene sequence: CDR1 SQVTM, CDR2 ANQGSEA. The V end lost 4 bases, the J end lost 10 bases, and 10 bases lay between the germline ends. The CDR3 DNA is TGCAGCGTTGCTCAGGGCGGCCAGTACTTC. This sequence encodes CSVAQGGQYF. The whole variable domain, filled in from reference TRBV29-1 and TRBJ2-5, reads SAVISQKPSRDICQRGTSLTIQCQVDSQVTMMFWYRQQPGQSLTLIATANQGSEATYESGFVIDKFPISRPNLTFSTLTVSNMSPEDSSIYLCSVAQGGQYFGPGTRLLVL.

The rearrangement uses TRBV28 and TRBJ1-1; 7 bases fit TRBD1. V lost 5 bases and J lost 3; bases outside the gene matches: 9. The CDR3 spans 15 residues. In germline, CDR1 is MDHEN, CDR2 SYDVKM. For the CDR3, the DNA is TGTGCCAGCAGTCGACAGGGAATATGGGACACTGAAGCTTTCTTT. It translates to CASSRQGIWDTEAFF.

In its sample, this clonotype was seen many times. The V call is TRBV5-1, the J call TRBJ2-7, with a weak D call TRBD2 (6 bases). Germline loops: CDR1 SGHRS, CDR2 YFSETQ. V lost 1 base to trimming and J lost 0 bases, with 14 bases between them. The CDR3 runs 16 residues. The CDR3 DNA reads TGCGCCAGCAGCTTGATTCTGGGCGGGGCCTCCTACGAGCAGTACTTC. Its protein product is CASSLILGGASYEQYF. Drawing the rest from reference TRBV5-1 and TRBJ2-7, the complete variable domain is KAGVTQTPRYLIKTRGQQVTLSCSPISGHRSVSWYQQTPGQGLQFLFEYFSETQRNKGNFPGRFSGRQFSNSRSEMNVSTLELGDSALYLCASSLILGGASYEQYFGPGTRLTVT.

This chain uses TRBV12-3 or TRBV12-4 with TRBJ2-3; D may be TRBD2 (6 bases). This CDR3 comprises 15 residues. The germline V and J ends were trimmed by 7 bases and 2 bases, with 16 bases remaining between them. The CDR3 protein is CASILTSWATDTQYF. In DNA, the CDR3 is TGTGCCAGCATCCTGACTAGTTGGGCCACAGATACGCAGTATTTT.

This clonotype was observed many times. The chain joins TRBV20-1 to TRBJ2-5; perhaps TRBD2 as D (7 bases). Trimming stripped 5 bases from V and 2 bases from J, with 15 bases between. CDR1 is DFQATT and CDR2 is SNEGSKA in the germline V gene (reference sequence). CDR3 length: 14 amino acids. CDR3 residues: CSAETGGAQETQYF. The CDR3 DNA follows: TGCAGTGCTGAGACTGGGGGGGCTCAAGAGACCCAGTACTTC.